This is a list of T cell receptor beta chains from one sample in a study of shared clonotypes between healthy human individuals. Clones were sequenced by immunoSEQ multiplex PCR, and TCRdb holds only the in-frame ones, with some missing. This sample has under 1,100,000 clones, with about 75% found just once. Source material: memory CD4+ T cells sorted from blood. Receptor source: a man in his late teens or twenties in good health. CDR3s include the opening cysteine and the closing phenylalanine or tryptophan. Each record gives: V gene, J gene, D gene, clone size, CDR3 protein, CDR3 DNA. The D gene is left open where the match is weak. For some rows the clone size is stated as once, few or many, or as a class when expanded; others skip it.

v_gene: TRBV18
j_gene: TRBJ2-5
d_gene: TRBD1
abundance: .
CDR3aa: CASSTRQGETQYF
CDR3nt: TGTGCCAGCTCAACCCGACAGGGTGAGACCCAGTACTTC

v_gene: TRBV4-1
j_gene: TRBJ2-1
d_gene: .
abundance: .
CDR3aa: CASSLTGAPYNEQFF
CDR3nt: TGCGCCAGCAGCCTCACGGGGGCCCCCTACAATGAGCAGTTCTTC

v_gene: TRBV27
j_gene: TRBJ2-1
d_gene: TRBD2
abundance: few
CDR3aa: CASSQIRSGRALAEQFF
CDR3nt: TGTGCCAGCAGTCAAATACGGAGCGGGAGGGCCCTGGCTGAGCAGTTCTTC

v_gene: TRBV30
j_gene: TRBJ1-1
d_gene: .
abundance: many
CDR3aa: CAWSSQTPNTEAFF
CDR3nt: TGTGCCTGGAGTTCTCAGACTCCTAACACTGAAGCTTTCTTT

v_gene: TRBV11-1
j_gene: TRBJ1-6
d_gene: .
abundance: .
CDR3aa: CASSQGHKDSPLHF
CDR3nt: TGTGCCAGCAGCCAGGGACATAAGGATTCACCCCTCCACTTT

v_gene: TRBV5-4
j_gene: TRBJ1-2
d_gene: .
abundance: once
CDR3aa: CASSLESGTNGYTF
CDR3nt: TGTGCCAGCAGCTTGGAGTCAGGAACCAATGGCTACACCTTC

v_gene: TRBV4-3
j_gene: TRBJ2-5
d_gene: .
abundance: .
CDR3aa: CASSQVWPSLSQYF
CDR3nt: TGCGCCAGCAGCCAAGTATGGCCTAGCCTTAGCCAGTACTTC

v_gene: TRBV5-8
j_gene: TRBJ2-3
d_gene: TRBD1
abundance: .
CDR3aa: CASSEGGARDTQYF
CDR3nt: TGTGCCAGCAGCGAAGGGGGCGCAAGAGATACGCAGTATTTT

v_gene: TRBV14
j_gene: TRBJ1-3
d_gene: .
abundance: many
CDR3aa: CASSQFGAGNTIYF
CDR3nt: TGTGCCAGCAGCCAATTTGGAGCGGGAAACACCATATATTTT

v_gene: TRBV5-6
j_gene: TRBJ2-7
d_gene: .
abundance: few
CDR3aa: CASSGDYEQYF
CDR3nt: TGTGCCAGCAGCGGGGACTACGAGCAGTACTTC

v_gene: TRBV5-4
j_gene: TRBJ2-5
d_gene: .
abundance: .
CDR3aa: CASSLGATQETQYF
CDR3nt: TGTGCCAGCAGCTTAGGAGCTACCCAAGAGACCCAGTACTTC

v_gene: TRBV28
j_gene: TRBJ2-6
d_gene: TRBD1
abundance: few
CDR3aa: CASSSPRDRGYSGANVLTF
CDR3nt: TGTGCCAGCAGTTCCCCCCGGGACAGAGGATACTCTGGGGCCAACGTCCTGACTTTC

v_gene: TRBV7-2
j_gene: TRBJ1-1
d_gene: TRBD1
abundance: .
CDR3aa: CASSLEGQGFTEAFF
CDR3nt: TGTGCCAGCAGCTTAGAGGGACAGGGATTCACTGAAGCTTTCTTT

v_gene: TRBV19
j_gene: TRBJ2-1
d_gene: TRBD2
abundance: .
CDR3aa: CASRESALAGGPVYNEQFF
CDR3nt: TGTGCCAGTAGGGAGTCAGCCCTAGCGGGAGGGCCGGTGTACAATGAGCAGTTCTTC

v_gene: TRBV30
j_gene: TRBJ2-2
d_gene: TRBD1
abundance: .
CDR3aa: CAWSGRTGWATGELFF
CDR3nt: TGTGCCTGGAGCGGCCGGACAGGGTGGGCGACCGGGGAGCTGTTTTTT

v_gene: TRBV28
j_gene: TRBJ1-2
d_gene: .
abundance: .
CDR3aa: CASNSDFTNYGYTF
CDR3nt: TGTGCCAGCAATTCGGATTTCACGAACTATGGCTACACCTTC

v_gene: TRBV28
j_gene: TRBJ2-5
d_gene: .
abundance: .
CDR3aa: CASSLGLQETQYF
CDR3nt: TGTGCCAGCAGCCTGGGACTTCAAGAGACCCAGTACTTC

v_gene: TRBV5-4
j_gene: TRBJ1-4
d_gene: .
abundance: few
CDR3aa: CASSSDSGEKLFF
CDR3nt: TGTGCCAGCAGCTCGGACTCTGGGGAAAAACTGTTTTTT

v_gene: TRBV19
j_gene: TRBJ2-1
d_gene: .
abundance: .
CDR3aa: CASNGAKSSYNEQFF
CDR3nt: TGTGCCAGTAACGGCGCCAAGAGCTCCTACAATGAGCAGTTCTTC

v_gene: TRBV11-2
j_gene: TRBJ1-4
d_gene: .
abundance: once
CDR3aa: CASSLGYRGNEKLFF
CDR3nt: TGTGCCAGCAGCTTGGGCTATCGGGGGAATGAAAAACTGTTTTTT

v_gene: TRBV10-2
j_gene: TRBJ2-1
d_gene: .
abundance: .
CDR3aa: CASKGSHGTYNEQFF
CDR3nt: TGCGCCAGCAAGGGGAGCCATGGAACCTACAATGAGCAGTTCTTC

v_gene: TRBV7-9
j_gene: TRBJ1-4
d_gene: .
abundance: .
CDR3aa: CASSSGGTNEKLFF
CDR3nt: TGTGCCAGCAGCTCGGGCGGGACGAATGAAAAACTGTTTTTT

v_gene: TRBV30
j_gene: TRBJ2-6
d_gene: .
abundance: few
CDR3aa: CASTNGGRNAGANVLTF
CDR3nt: TGTGCCTCAACAAATGGGGGGCGAAATGCTGGGGCCAACGTCCTGACTTTC

v_gene: TRBV18
j_gene: TRBJ1-1
d_gene: .
abundance: many
CDR3aa: CASSLGGETEAFF
CDR3nt: TGTGCCAGCTCACTAGGGGGGGAAACTGAAGCTTTCTTT

v_gene: TRBV5-1
j_gene: TRBJ2-7
d_gene: .
abundance: .
CDR3aa: CASSPTGIGSYEQYF
CDR3nt: TGCGCCAGCAGCCCCACAGGGATCGGATCCTACGAGCAGTACTTC

v_gene: TRBV5-1
j_gene: TRBJ2-7
d_gene: TRBD1
abundance: .
CDR3aa: CASSLRTGGVMSRSYEQYF
CDR3nt: TGCGCCAGCAGCTTACGGACAGGGGGCGTAATGAGCCGATCTTACGAGCAGTACTTC

v_gene: TRBV10-3
j_gene: TRBJ2-5
d_gene: TRBD2
abundance: .
CDR3aa: CAISSGLAGEWSRETQYF
CDR3nt: TGTGCCATCAGTTCGGGACTAGCGGGAGAATGGTCGCGAGAGACCCAGTACTTC

v_gene: TRBV30
j_gene: TRBJ2-5
d_gene: .
abundance: .
CDR3aa: CAWSSGVETQYF
CDR3nt: TGTGCCTGGAGTTCGGGGGTGGAGACCCAGTACTTC

v_gene: TRBV7-6
j_gene: TRBJ1-1
d_gene: .
abundance: few
CDR3aa: CASSPGNEAFF
CDR3nt: TGTGCCAGCAGCCCCGGGAATGAAGCTTTCTTT

v_gene: TRBV4-1
j_gene: TRBJ2-7
d_gene: TRBD2
abundance: .
CDR3aa: CASSQDYSGSWAYEQYF
CDR3nt: TGCGCCAGCAGCCAAGATTATAGCGGGAGTTGGGCCTACGAGCAGTACTTC